A single sample is the source of the 7 T cell receptor beta chains below, sequenced in a study of CD8 T cells in Susac syndrome. RNA was extracted with the RNeasy kit, and a quantity of about 0.45 to 1 ug was reverse transcribed using random hexamers. Each CDR3 protein gets one entry after TCRdb re-called the immunoSEQ multiplex PCR reads with MiXCR. The sample consists of about 73,000 distinct CDR3 sequences, approximately 94% of them appearing once. Sequenced input: CD8+ T cells from PBMCs. These receptors were collected from a human donor with multiple sclerosis.

V and J are TRBV7-9 and TRBJ2-7, with D perhaps given as TRBD1 or TRBD2 (5 bases each). The length of the CDR3 is 14 residues. V was shortened by 6 bases and J by 5 bases, with 17 bases between the two germline ends. CDR1 and CDR2 from the germline V gene are SEHNR and FQNEAQ (reference sequence). CDR3 sequence: CASRVEGPTDEQYF. Here the CDR3 DNA reads TGTGCCAGCAGGGTCGAGGGACCCACGGACGAGCAGTACTTC.

V usage is TRBV9 and J usage is TRBJ2-6; 9 positions match TRBD2. The CDR3 contains 18 residues. The trim removed 0 bases at V and 0 bases at J, leaving 4 bases unmatched. Germline V lookup: CDR1 SGDLS, CDR2 YYNGEE. In DNA, the CDR3 is TGTGCCAGCAGCGTAGCCCTAGCGGGGTTCTCTGGGGCCAACGTCCTGACTTTC. Protein product: CASSVALAGFSGANVLTF.

The V gene is TRBV30, the J gene TRBJ1-1; D not certain. V was clipped by 2 bases and J by 5 bases, with 9 bases between them. The length of the CDR3 is 12 residues. CDR1 and CDR2 (germline): GTSNPN, SVGIG (reference sequence). CDR3 amino acids: CAWSPLGTEAFF. CDR3 nucleotide sequence: TGTGCCTGGAGTCCCCTCGGGACTGAAGCTTTCTTT.

The chain joins TRBV30 to TRBJ1-2; 9 positions agree with TRBD1. The CDR3 has 14 amino acids. Germline V lookup: CDR1 GTSNPN, CDR2 SVGIG (reference sequence). V lost 3 bases, J lost 6 bases, and 8 bases stayed unmatched. CDR3 amino acids: CAWSPGQGIDGYTF. CDR3 DNA: TGTGCCTGGAGCCCCGGACAGGGGATTGATGGCTACACCTTC.

V and J are TRBV27 and TRBJ2-7; TRBD2 aligns across 10 bases. The J segment lost 5 bases and the V segment lost 2 bases, leaving 12 bases of the junction unmatched. This CDR3 comprises 17 residues. Germline CDR1 reads MNHEY; CDR2 reads SMNVEV (reference sequence). The CDR3 loop reads CASSLGPLAGSLNEQYF. CDR3 DNA: TGTGCCAGCAGTTTAGGGCCACTAGCGGGGTCCTTGAACGAGCAGTACTTC.

The genes are TRBV20-1 and TRBJ2-7; unclear D gene. This CDR3 is built from 11 residues. Germline loops: CDR1 DFQATT, CDR2 SNEGSKA (reference sequence). V was trimmed by 3 bases and J by 3 bases, leaving 6 bases between them. Here the CDR3 reads CSASPVYEQYF. The DNA of the CDR3 is TGCAGTGCTAGTCCGGTCTACGAGCAGTACTTC.

The V and J genes are TRBV7-9 and TRBJ1-3, with D unresolved. The germline V gene encodes CDR1 SEHNR and CDR2 FQNEAQ (reference sequence). The CDR3 has 17 amino acids. V shed 7 bases and J shed 1 base, with 20 bases lying between them. CDR3 bases: TGTGCCAGCACCTTGACGTCGGGGATCGAGTCTGGAAACACCATATATTTT. Its protein product is CASTLTSGIESGNTIYF. Variable domain in full (rest from reference TRBV7-9 and TRBJ1-3): DTGVSQNPRHKITKRGQNVTFRCDPISEHNRLYWYRQTLGQGPEFLTYFQNEAQLEKSRLLSDRFSAERPKGSFSTLEIQRTEQGDSAMYLCASTLTSGIESGNTIYFGEGSWLTVV.